The following is a T cell receptor (beta chain) sequence with its context. These data belong to a study of T-cell reconstitution after alpha-beta-depleted transplantation in children. The V gene lost 7 bases and the J gene lost 1 base, with 6 bases spanning the gap. CDR3 size: 12 residues. Germline V gene data show CDR1 as KGHDR and CDR2 as SFDVKD. This sample's TCRbeta library carried unique molecular identifier barcodes. TCRdb reprocessed the PCR reads via MiXCR and lists one record per CDR3 protein. This sample has some 500,000 distinct CDR3 sequences, with about 33% found just once. This clonotype was obtained from a human donor who donated a stem cell graft to a child with aplastic anemia. The sample consisted of PBMCs from the stem cell graft donor, taken from the stem cell graft. The chain couples TRBV24-1 to TRBJ1-1; D is uncertain. CDR3 in DNA: TGTGCCACCAGGGGCGGGAACACTGAAGCTTTCTTT. Translating it yields CATRGGNTEAFF.